One T cell receptor (beta chain) is described in this entry. Trimming took off 7 bases at V and 1 base at J, with 14 bases between the two ends. Germline CDR1 is MNHEY and CDR2 is SMNVEV (reference sequence). The CDR3 runs 15 residues. The data originate from a study of blood T cell repertoires in COVID-19. As originally analysed: For nucleated cells, counts were estimated from reference gene primer amplification. The protocol was immunoSEQ multiplex PCR, while the TCRdb copy is restricted to in-frame clones and leaves out a portion. V, J and clone size reflect that table, while D and trimming were determined from the DNA. This table holds 450,000 to 500,000 clones, approximately 85% found once.

Sequenced sample: peripheral blood. The TCR comes from a human donor in a cohort sampled during active COVID-19. The rearrangement uses TRBV27 and TRBJ1-5; D is perhaps TRBD1 (6 bases). The CDR3 loop is CASTHGTISNQPQHF. CDR3 DNA: TGTGCCAGCACCCATGGGACAATCAGCAATCAGCCCCAGCATTTT.